A selection of T cell receptor beta chains follows, all from one sample in a study of radiation and T cells in renal cell carcinoma. TCRdb keeps only in-frame clones here, not all; method: immunoSEQ multiplex PCR. Of more than 150,000 clones in the sample, roughly 87% are singletons; the top ten hold around 13%. The sequencing here drew on blood, taken from a patient whose treatment included radiotherapy and nephrectomy. These receptors were taken from a woman aged 45-65 years with renal cell carcinoma. Both conserved end residues are part of each CDR3. Fields, in order: D gene, clone size, V gene, J gene, CDR3 length, CDR3 DNA, CDR3 protein. D genes are given only for firm matches. Clone size is stated in some rows and not others, as once, few, many or a class when expanded.

D: TRBD1; size: few; V: TRBV10-3; J: TRBJ2-1; length: 15; DNA: TGTGCCATCAGCAGCCGGGACAGGGAAGGCAATGAGCAGTTCTTC; CDR3: CAISSRDREGNEQFF
D: -; size: -; V: TRBV10-3; J: TRBJ2-2; length: 14; DNA: TGTGCCATCAGGGGGACTGGGAACACCGGGGAGCTGTTTTTT; CDR3: CAIRGTGNTGELFF
D: -; size: -; V: TRBV7-9; J: TRBJ2-6; length: 17; DNA: TGTGCCAGCAGCCTCAGGGGGGGTATCTCTGGGGCCAACGTCCTGACTTTC; CDR3: CASSLRGGISGANVLTF
D: -; size: -; V: TRBV7-2; J: TRBJ1-1; length: 14; DNA: TGTGCCAGCAGTAGCTCGGCGGTAAACACTGAAGCTTTCTTT; CDR3: CASSSSAVNTEAFF
D: -; size: -; V: TRBV7-6; J: TRBJ1-2; length: 16; DNA: TGTGCCAGCAGCGGAGGTCCGGGGAAATCTAACTATGGCTACACCTTC; CDR3: CASSGGPGKSNYGYTF
D: -; size: -; V: TRBV4-2; J: TRBJ1-4; length: 15; DNA: TGTGCCAGCAGCCAAGATCCTGGGTCTGATGAAAAACTGTTTTTT; CDR3: CASSQDPGSDEKLFF
D: -; size: once; V: TRBV6-1; J: TRBJ1-5; length: 12; DNA: TGTGCCAGCAGTGAAGACTCTTTAACTCAGCATTTT; CDR3: CASSEDSLTQHF
D: -; size: -; V: TRBV6-6; J: TRBJ1-3; length: 15; DNA: TGTGCCAGCAGTTACTCGGAGCTCTCTGGAAACACCATATATTTT; CDR3: CASSYSELSGNTIYF
D: -; size: -; V: TRBV18; J: TRBJ2-6; length: 16; DNA: TGTGCCAGCTCACCAGGGGGTCAAGCTGGGGCCAACGTCCTGACTTTC; CDR3: CASSPGGQAGANVLTF
D: -; size: -; V: TRBV7-6; J: TRBJ2-7; length: 11; DNA: TGTGCCAGCAGCTTAGGGGACGAGCAGTACTTC; CDR3: CASSLGDEQYF
D: TRBD1; size: once; V: TRBV2; J: TRBJ2-7; length: 13; DNA: TGTGCCAGTCACCGGGACAGTTTTTACGAGCAGTACTTC; CDR3: CASHRDSFYEQYF
D: -; size: few; V: TRBV19; J: TRBJ1-1; length: 13; DNA: TGTGCCAGTAGAAGGTATATGAACACTGAAGCTTTCTTT; CDR3: CASRRYMNTEAFF
D: -; size: -; V: TRBV29-1; J: TRBJ2-7; length: 14; DNA: TGCAGCGTTGAATCTACGGGGGCTTCCTACGAGCAGTACTTC; CDR3: CSVESTGASYEQYF
D: -; size: -; V: TRBV9; J: TRBJ1-6; length: 14; DNA: TGTGCCAGCAGCGCCGACCCATATAATTCACCCCTCCACTTT; CDR3: CASSADPYNSPLHF
D: -; size: -; V: TRBV11-2; J: TRBJ1-2; length: 14; DNA: TGTGCCAGCAGCTTAGATGGGCAGAACTATGGCTACACCTTC; CDR3: CASSLDGQNYGYTF
D: -; size: few; V: TRBV7-6; J: TRBJ1-3; length: 16; DNA: TGTGCCAGCAGCTTAGGAACGGCAGGCTCTGGAAACACCATATATTTT; CDR3: CASSLGTAGSGNTIYF
D: -; size: -; V: TRBV9; J: TRBJ2-2; length: 16; DNA: TGTGCCAGCAGCGTAGAAAGTCCAGGGAACACCGGGGAGCTGTTTTTT; CDR3: CASSVESPGNTGELFF
D: -; size: -; V: TRBV5-6; J: TRBJ2-5; length: 15; DNA: TGTGCCAGCAGACCTATTATGTCGGAACAAGAGACCCAGTACTTC; CDR3: CASRPIMSEQETQYF
D: -; size: -; V: TRBV7-9; J: TRBJ1-4; length: 16; DNA: TGTGCCAGCAGCCAACACCTGACTGCAACTAATGAAAAACTGTTTTTT; CDR3: CASSQHLTATNEKLFF
D: -; size: -; V: TRBV29-1; J: TRBJ1-1; length: 13; DNA: TGCAGCGCCAAAGACGCCGTGGGCACTGAAGCTTTCTTT; CDR3: CSAKDAVGTEAFF
D: -; size: -; V: TRBV9; J: TRBJ1-4; length: 15; DNA: TGTGCCAGCAGCCCTCGGGTGGTAACTAATGAAAAACTGTTTTTT; CDR3: CASSPRVVTNEKLFF
D: TRBD1; size: -; V: TRBV5-1; J: TRBJ1-2; length: 12; DNA: TGCGCCAGCAGCCGGGACAGGAATGGCTACACCTTC; CDR3: CASSRDRNGYTF
D: -; size: -; V: TRBV23-1; J: TRBJ2-7; length: 15; DNA: TGCGCCAGCAGTCAAACTCTAGGACTTCTCTACGAGCAGTACTTC; CDR3: CASSQTLGLLYEQYF
D: -; size: once; V: TRBV6-1; J: TRBJ1-5; length: 14; DNA: TGTGCCAGCAGGTACAGGGAGGGCAATCAGCCCCAGCATTTT; CDR3: CASRYREGNQPQHF
D: -; size: -; V: TRBV5-4; J: TRBJ2-3; length: 14; DNA: TGTGCCAGCAGCTTGGCGCAGAGCACAGATACGCAGTATTTT; CDR3: CASSLAQSTDTQYF
D: TRBD1; size: -; V: TRBV19; J: TRBJ2-3; length: 18; DNA: TGTGCCAGTAGTATTCAGGCGGGCGGGACAGGGGTCCCAGATACGCAGTATTTT; CDR3: CASSIQAGGTGVPDTQYF
D: -; size: -; V: TRBV6-1; J: TRBJ2-3; length: 14; DNA: TGTGCCAGCAGTGGACTCGCGGGCACAGATACGCAGTATTTT; CDR3: CASSGLAGTDTQYF
D: TRBD1; size: -; V: TRBV6-5; J: TRBJ2-1; length: 15; DNA: TGTGCCAGCAGTTTAGGGGGCCCCTCCTACAATGAGCAGTTCTTC; CDR3: CASSLGGPSYNEQFF
D: TRBD1; size: -; V: TRBV7-9; J: TRBJ2-5; length: 16; DNA: TGTGCCAGCAGCTTAGGGGGACAGACATACCAAGAGACCCAGTACTTC; CDR3: CASSLGGQTYQETQYF
D: -; size: -; V: TRBV5-1; J: TRBJ1-4; length: 14; DNA: TGCGCCAGCAGCTCCGGGGGCAGGGATGAAAAACTGTTTTTT; CDR3: CASSSGGRDEKLFF
D: -; size: -; V: TRBV19; J: TRBJ1-3; length: 14; DNA: TGTGCCAGTAAGGTAACCAGCTCTGGAAACACCATATATTTT; CDR3: CASKVTSSGNTIYF
D: -; size: -; V: TRBV25-1; J: TRBJ2-1; length: 13; DNA: TGTGCCAGCAGTCGGTCCTACCTCAATGAGCAGTTCTTC; CDR3: CASSRSYLNEQFF